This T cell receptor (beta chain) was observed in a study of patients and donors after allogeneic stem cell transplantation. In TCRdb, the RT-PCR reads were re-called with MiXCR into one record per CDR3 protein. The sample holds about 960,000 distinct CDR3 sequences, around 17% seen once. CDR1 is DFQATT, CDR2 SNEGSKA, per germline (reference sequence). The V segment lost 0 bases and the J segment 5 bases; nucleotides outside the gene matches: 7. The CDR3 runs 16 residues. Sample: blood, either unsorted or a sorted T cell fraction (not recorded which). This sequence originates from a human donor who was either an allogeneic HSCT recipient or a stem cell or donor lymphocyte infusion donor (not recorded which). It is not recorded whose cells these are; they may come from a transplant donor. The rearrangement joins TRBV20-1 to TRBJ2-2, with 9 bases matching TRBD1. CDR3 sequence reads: CSARDMGQGGTGELFF. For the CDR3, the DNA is TGCAGTGCTAGAGATATGGGACAGGGCGGAACCGGGGAGCTGTTTTTT.